A selection of T cell receptor beta chains follows, all from one sample in a study of blood T cell repertoires in COVID-19. This table comes from immunoSEQ multiplex PCR, and its TCRdb copy is limited to in-frame clones, with some not included. The repertoire has hundreds of thousands of clones, around 88% of them found once; the top ten carry over 6%. Sequenced material: PBMCs or T cells enriched from blood (not recorded which). The receptors stem from a woman in her thirties or forties who had recovered from COVID-19. Both conserved end residues are part of each CDR3. Fields, in order: clone size, D gene, J gene, V gene, CDR3 protein, CDR3 DNA. D genes are given only for firm matches. Not all rows give a size; the values are once, few, many and, for expanded clones, a class.

>once|TRBD2|TRBJ2-1|TRBV9
CASSSTSGRFDEQFF
TGTGCCAGCAGCTCAACTAGCGGGAGGTTCGATGAGCAGTTCTTC
>-|-|TRBJ2-5|TRBV4-3
CASSQGGRETQYF
TGCGCCAGCAGCCAAGGGGGGAGGGAGACCCAGTACTTC
>-|TRBD2|TRBJ2-1|TRBV7-6
CASSLLAGSNEQFF
TGTGCCAGCAGCTTACTAGCGGGTTCAAATGAGCAGTTCTTC
>few|-|TRBJ2-7|TRBV6-5
CASSNQRGEQYF
TGTGCCAGCAGCAACCAAAGAGGCGAGCAGTACTTC
>-|TRBD2|TRBJ2-7|TRBV2
CASRGSGVRASGKSSYEQYF
TGTGCCAGCAGAGGCAGCGGGGTGAGGGCTAGCGGGAAAAGCTCCTACGAGCAGTACTTC
>many|TRBD1|TRBJ1-1|TRBV19
CASRQGYTEAFF
TGTGCGTCTCGACAGGGGTACACTGAAGCTTTCTTT
>-|-|TRBJ2-1|TRBV10-3
CAISGTVSYNEQFF
TGTGCCATCAGTGGAACGGTCTCCTACAATGAGCAGTTCTTC
>many|TRBD2|TRBJ2-1|TRBV20-1
CSASSGARDEQFF
TGCAGTGCTAGTAGCGGGGCGAGGGATGAGCAGTTCTTC
>-|-|TRBJ1-4|TRBV19
CASRSSGTTNEKLFF
TGTGCCAGCCGCTCCTCCGGGACAACTAATGAAAAACTGTTTTTT
>-|-|TRBJ2-5|TRBV28
CASRDSKQTQYF
TGTGCCAGCAGAGATAGTAAACAGACCCAGTACTTC
>-|-|TRBJ2-5|TRBV6-6
CASRATGMETQYF
TGTGCCAGCAGGGCAACAGGGATGGAGACCCAGTACTTC
>-|TRBD2|TRBJ2-1|TRBV23-1
CASSQGKREGCNEQFF
TGCGCCAGCAGTCAAGGAAAGCGGGAGGGATGCAATGAGCAGTTCTTC
>-|-|TRBJ2-5|TRBV19
CASSIRDLKETQYF
TGTGCCAGTAGTATAAGGGACTTGAAAGAGACCCAGTACTTC
>-|-|TRBJ2-4|TRBV19
CASSMRRVNSAKNIQYF
TGTGCCAGTAGTATGAGGAGGGTAAACTCGGCCAAAAACATTCAGTACTTC
>-|-|TRBJ2-5|TRBV7-2
CASSPTYNSRASETQYF
TGTGCCAGCAGCCCCACCTACAACTCTAGAGCGTCAGAGACCCAGTACTTC
>-|-|TRBJ2-5|TRBV2
CASSPAGTQYQETQYF
TGTGCCAGCAGTCCCGCCGGGACTCAGTACCAAGAGACCCAGTACTTC
>once|-|TRBJ1-4|TRBV28
CASKPGGQSYEKLFF
TGTGCCAGCAAACCCGGCGGGCAGAGTTATGAAAAACTGTTTTTT
>-|-|TRBJ2-2|TRBV19
CASNIGFRSSGELFF
TGTGCCAGTAATATTGGCTTCAGAAGTTCCGGGGAGCTGTTTTTT
>-|-|TRBJ2-3|TRBV6-6
CASSYYPDTQYF
TGTGCCAGCAGTTATTATCCAGATACGCAGTATTTT
>-|-|TRBJ2-1|TRBV18
CASSPPRMANYNEQFF
TGTGCCAGCTCACCACCGCGGATGGCCAACTACAATGAGCAGTTCTTC
>-|-|TRBJ1-4|TRBV4-1
CASSPRPLLNEKLFF
TGCGCCAGCAGCCCGCGCCCGTTACTTAATGAAAAACTGTTTTTT